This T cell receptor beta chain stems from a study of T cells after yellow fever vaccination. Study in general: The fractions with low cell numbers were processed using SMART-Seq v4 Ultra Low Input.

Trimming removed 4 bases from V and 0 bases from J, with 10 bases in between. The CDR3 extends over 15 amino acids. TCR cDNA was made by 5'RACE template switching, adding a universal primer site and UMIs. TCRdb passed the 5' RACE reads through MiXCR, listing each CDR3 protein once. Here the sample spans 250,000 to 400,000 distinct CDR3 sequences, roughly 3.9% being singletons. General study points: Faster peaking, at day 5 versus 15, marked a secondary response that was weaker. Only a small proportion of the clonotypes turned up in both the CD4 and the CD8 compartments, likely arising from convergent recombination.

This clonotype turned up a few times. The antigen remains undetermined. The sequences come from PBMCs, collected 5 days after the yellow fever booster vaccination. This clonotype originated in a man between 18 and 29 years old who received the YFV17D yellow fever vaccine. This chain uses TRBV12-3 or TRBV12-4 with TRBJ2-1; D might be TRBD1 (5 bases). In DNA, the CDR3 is TGTGCCAGCAGTTGGGGCAGTAGCTCCTACAATGAGCAGTTCTTC. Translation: CASSWGSSSYNEQFF.